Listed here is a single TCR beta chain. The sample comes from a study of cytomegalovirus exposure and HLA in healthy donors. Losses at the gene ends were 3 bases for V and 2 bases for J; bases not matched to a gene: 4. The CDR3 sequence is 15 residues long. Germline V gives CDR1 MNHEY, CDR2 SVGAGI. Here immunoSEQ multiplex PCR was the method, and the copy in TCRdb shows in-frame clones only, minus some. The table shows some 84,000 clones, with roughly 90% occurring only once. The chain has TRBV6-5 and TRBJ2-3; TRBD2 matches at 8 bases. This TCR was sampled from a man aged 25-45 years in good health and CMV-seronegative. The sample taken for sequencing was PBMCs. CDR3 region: CASSYGLALTDTQYF. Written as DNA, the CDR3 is TGTGCCAGCAGTTATGGACTAGCCCTCACAGATACGCAGTATTTT.